These T cell receptor beta chains were read from a single sample in a study of cytomegalovirus exposure and HLA in healthy donors. Clones were sequenced by immunoSEQ multiplex PCR, and TCRdb holds only the in-frame ones, with some missing. The sample features 200,000 to 250,000 clones, with around 0.95% in its top ten. Specimen: PBMCs. The receptor set was obtained from a woman aged 25 to 39 in good health and CMV-seropositive. CDR3s include the opening cysteine and the closing phenylalanine or tryptophan. The order of the fields is D gene, J gene, V gene, CDR3 DNA, CDR3 protein. The D gene is left open where the match is weak.

>TRBD1|TRBJ2-2|TRBV5-1
TGCGCCAGCAGCCGGCAGGGGGACGGCACCGGGGAGCTGTTTTTT
CASSRQGDGTGELFF
>-|TRBJ1-1|TRBV27
TGTGCCAGCAGTTCACTCATGGCGGGGGGTGAAGCTTTCTTT
CASSSLMAGGEAFF
>TRBD1|TRBJ1-2|TRBV7-2
TGTGCCAGCAGCTTAGGACAGGGGTATGGCTACACCTTC
CASSLGQGYGYTF
>-|TRBJ1-1|TRBV7-9
TGTGCCAGCAGCATCTCAGGGAGGGCTGAAGCTTTCTTT
CASSISGRAEAFF
>TRBD1|TRBJ1-1|TRBV6-1
TGTGCCAGCAGTGAAGCTGAGGGACAGGCCCTAAACACTGAAGCTTTCTTT
CASSEAEGQALNTEAFF
>-|TRBJ1-3|TRBV18
TGTGCCAGCTCACCACCGACGGAGTTCTCCTTCTCTGGAAACACCATATATTTT
CASSPPTEFSFSGNTIYF
>-|TRBJ2-5|TRBV30
TGTGCCTGGGAACATTCAGGGACCCAGTACTTC
CAWEHSGTQYF
>TRBD2|TRBJ2-1|TRBV5-1
TGCGCCAGCAGCTTGGTTCTAGCGGGAGCTCGTGAGCAGTTCTTC
CASSLVLAGAREQFF
>-|TRBJ2-7|TRBV12-5
TGTGCTAGTGGTTTGCCCTCAGGGGGGCAGGACGAGCAGTACTTC
CASGLPSGGQDEQYF
>TRBD2|TRBJ2-1|TRBV5-1
TGCGCCAGCAGTTTAGCGGGTAGCTCCTACAATGAGCAGTTCTTC
CASSLAGSSYNEQFF
>-|TRBJ1-4|TRBV18
TGTGCCAGCTCACCACTCTCCAGGTCGGCTAATGAAAAACTGTTTTTT
CASSPLSRSANEKLFF
>-|TRBJ1-1|TRBV5-1
TGCGCCAGCAGCCCCCAGGGAGGGGAGGGCACTGAAGCTTTCTTT
CASSPQGGEGTEAFF
>TRBD1|TRBJ1-2|TRBV4-1
TGCGCCAGCAGCCAAGATGACAGGGGCGGCTATGGCTACACCTTC
CASSQDDRGGYGYTF
>TRBD1|TRBJ1-4|TRBV5-1
TGCGCCAGCAGCTTAATAGCAGGGGGCTCTGAAAAACTGTTTTTT
CASSLIAGGSEKLFF
>TRBD1|TRBJ1-2|TRBV19
TGTGCCAGTAGACCCACAGGGGGCGCAAACTATGGCTACACCTTC
CASRPTGGANYGYTF
>TRBD1|TRBJ1-1|TRBV14
TGTGCCAGCAGCGACAGGGTGAACACTGAAGCTTTCTTT
CASSDRVNTEAFF
>TRBD1|TRBJ2-1|TRBV5-1
TGCGCCAGCAGCTGGGGACAGGTAGAAAACCGCAATGAGCAGTTCTTC
CASSWGQVENRNEQFF
>TRBD1|TRBJ2-1|TRBV7-7
TGTGCCAGCAGCTTAGAACAGGGGGTTGAGCAGTTCTTC
CASSLEQGVEQFF
>TRBD1|TRBJ1-2|TRBV9
TGTGCCAGCAGCGTCCTGGGACAGGGGGCTAATGGCTACACCTTC
CASSVLGQGANGYTF
>TRBD1|TRBJ1-4|TRBV28
TGTGCCAGCAGTCCCAGGGACAGGGGGCTGACTAATGAAAAACTGTTTTTT
CASSPRDRGLTNEKLFF
>-|TRBJ1-5|TRBV28
TGTGCCAGCAGCGGACTGCGGAATAGCAATCAGCCCCAGCATTTT
CASSGLRNSNQPQHF
>TRBD1|TRBJ2-7|TRBV10-3
TGTGCCATCAGGAGGGAGACAGGGCTGTACGAGCAGTACTTC
CAIRRETGLYEQYF
>-|TRBJ2-3|TRBV4-3
TGCGCCAGCAGCCACCCCCGAGGGACTTCAGAGCGGGCTATAAAGTATTTT
CASSHPRGTSERAIKYF
>-|TRBJ1-2|TRBV9
TGTGCCAGCAGCGTAGCCAGGGATGATAACTATGGCTACACCTTC
CASSVARDDNYGYTF
>TRBD1|TRBJ2-4|TRBV15
TGTGCCACCAGCAGAGCGAGAACAGGGGCCCCGGAGAACATTCAGTACTTC
CATSRARTGAPENIQYF
>TRBD2|TRBJ2-1|TRBV11-2
TGTGCCAGCAGCTTTCGACTAGCGGGGGAGAGCTCCTACAATGAGCAGTTCTTC
CASSFRLAGESSYNEQFF
>-|TRBJ2-7|TRBV10-3
TGTGCCATCAGCTTGGGGAGCGGCTACTACGAGCAGTACTTC
CAISLGSGYYEQYF
>TRBD1|TRBJ1-5|TRBV19
TGTGCCGCCTCGGGGGACAGGGGCAATCAGCCCCAGCATTTT
CAASGDRGNQPQHF
>-|TRBJ1-2|TRBV5-1
TGCGCCAGCAGCGCAGACAGCTATAATGGCTACACCTTC
CASSADSYNGYTF
>-|TRBJ1-5|TRBV30
TGTGCCTGGAACCATGACAGTTACAATCAGCCCCAGCATTTT
CAWNHDSYNQPQHF
>TRBD2|TRBJ2-1|TRBV18
TGTGCCAGCTCACTCATCTTAGCGGGAGGGTCGGATGAGCAGTTCTTC
CASSLILAGGSDEQFF
>-|TRBJ1-3|TRBV5-1
TGCGCCAGCAGCGCAGGGTCTGGAAACACCATATATTTT
CASSAGSGNTIYF
>-|TRBJ1-6|TRBV27
TGTGCCAGCAGAGACGGCGGAGGGGATAATTCACCCCTCCACTTT
CASRDGGGDNSPLHF
>-|TRBJ2-7|TRBV7-9
TGTGCCAGCAGCGGTCCTAGCTCCCCGGCGCGGTACGAGCAGTACTTC
CASSGPSSPARYEQYF
>TRBD2|TRBJ2-1|TRBV5-1
TGCGCCAGCAGCTTGGGTCTAGCGGGGGGTTTCGAGCAGTTCTTC
CASSLGLAGGFEQFF
>-|TRBJ1-2|TRBV7-9
TGTGCCAGCAGCTTCCGTCCGGGAACAAGCGGCTACACCTTC
CASSFRPGTSGYTF
>TRBD1|TRBJ2-6|TRBV5-1
TGCGCCAGCAGCTCGGGACAGCCTGGGGCCAACGTCCTGACTTTC
CASSSGQPGANVLTF
>-|TRBJ2-7|TRBV5-6
TGCGCCAGCAGCTTGGGCAGGGCAACCTACGAGCAGTACTTC
CASSLGRATYEQYF
>-|TRBJ1-4|TRBV19
TGTGCCAGTAGTAAGCGGGGCGTGGGAGCAACTAATGAAAAACTGTTTTTT
CASSKRGVGATNEKLFF
>TRBD1|TRBJ1-1|TRBV11-2
TGTGCCAGCAGCCCGGGGGACAGGGTGGTCGGCACTGAAGCTTTCTTT
CASSPGDRVVGTEAFF
>TRBD1|TRBJ1-4|TRBV10-3
TGTGCCATCAGCGAGCAGAGGACAGGGGAAAAACTGTTTTTT
CAISEQRTGEKLFF
>TRBD1|TRBJ2-4|TRBV11-2
TGTGCCAGCAGCTTAAGGACAGGCAAAAACATTCAGTACTTC
CASSLRTGKNIQYF
>-|TRBJ1-3|TRBV10-3
TGTGCCATATCGGGGGTCCCAAATCTCTCTGGAAACACCATATATTTT
CAISGVPNLSGNTIYF
>TRBD1|TRBJ1-2|TRBV19
TGTGCCAGTAGTAGTCGACAGGGTGGCTACACCTTC
CASSSRQGGYTF
>-|TRBJ1-2|TRBV2
TGTGCCAGCAGTGAAGGCGCTGTAAACTATGGCTACACCTTC
CASSEGAVNYGYTF
>TRBD1|TRBJ1-4|TRBV5-1
TGCGCCAGCAGCTCTAAAAAGACAGGGGAGGCAGCAAAACTGTTTTTT
CASSSKKTGEAAKLFF
>-|TRBJ1-2|TRBV18
TGTGCCAGCTCACCTACTCATCCCGCGCAGGGAGGATATGGCTACACCTTC
CASSPTHPAQGGYGYTF
>-|TRBJ2-1|TRBV5-1
TGCGCCAGCAGCGAGGGAGGCAATGAGCAGTTCTTC
CASSEGGNEQFF
>TRBD1|TRBJ2-7|TRBV18
TGTGCCAGCTCACCCACAGGGGAAAGGTACGAGCAGTACTTC
CASSPTGERYEQYF
>TRBD1|TRBJ1-1|TRBV2
TGTGCCAGCGGAAACAGGGGGCCGTTTAGCATGAACACTGAAGCTTTCTTT
CASGNRGPFSMNTEAFF
>TRBD1|TRBJ1-2|TRBV27
TGTGCCAGCAGCCAAAGACAGGGATGGTATGGCTACACCTTC
CASSQRQGWYGYTF
>-|TRBJ2-3|TRBV4-3
TGCGCCAGCAGCCACCCCCGGGGGAGCACAGATACGCAGTATTTT
CASSHPRGSTDTQYF
>-|TRBJ2-5|TRBV15
TGTGCCACCAGCAGGACAACAGGGGGGGGTGGACAGACCCAGTACTTC
CATSRTTGGGGQTQYF
>TRBD2|TRBJ2-7|TRBV10-1
TGCGCCAGCAGTAAAAGCGGGGAATCCTACGAGCAGTACTTC
CASSKSGESYEQYF
>TRBD2|TRBJ2-4|TRBV30
TGTGCCTGGAGTACCGGGACTAGCGGAGATGAAAACATTCAGTACTTC
CAWSTGTSGDENIQYF
>-|TRBJ1-2|TRBV5-1
TGCGCCAGCAGCTTGGACAGTTATGGCTACACCTTC
CASSLDSYGYTF
>-|TRBJ2-1|TRBV5-4
TGTGCCAGCAGCTCAGTGGCGGAGTCCCATTTCCGAAATGAGCAGTTCTTC
CASSSVAESHFRNEQFF
>-|TRBJ2-7|TRBV7-7
TGTGCCAGCAGCTTAGAGGCCGGGGGTTCCTACGAGCAGTACTTC
CASSLEAGGSYEQYF